Detailed here is one TCR beta chain. Antigen specificity is unknown. V trimming: 4 bases; J trimming: 5 bases; junction bases outside the gene matches: 6. The CDR3 is made up of 15 amino acids. The germline CDR1 and CDR2 sequences are SEHNR and FQNEAQ (reference sequence). In the PCR, 60 Vbeta and 13 Jbeta primers were used. Produced via immunoSEQ multiplex PCR; TCRdb's table is partial and in-frame only. The sample yields some 180,000 clones, 87% seen once. This sample is part of a study of cytomegalovirus exposure and HLA in healthy donors. Across the whole study: Researchers previously reported finding 100 million or so unique TCR beta sequences from 170 million or so T cells. General observations from the study: The classifier reportedly diagnosed cytomegalovirus status with high sensitivity and specificity. Whilst most TCR sequences proved rare, a subset of public TCRs occurred across many donors. The later analysis indicated that the majority of CMV-associated TCR beta chains appeared HLA-restricted.

Sequenced material: PBMCs. The clonotype comes from a boy aged 2 to 9 in good health and CMV-seronegative. V gene TRBV7-9 combines with J gene TRBJ1-5; 9 bases align to TRBD1. CDR3 loop: CASSSTDRGYQPQHF. CDR3 nucleotides: TGTGCCAGCAGCTCCACGGACAGGGGTTATCAGCCCCAGCATTTT.